The 20 T cell receptor beta chains reported below all come from one sample, sequenced in a study of graft-versus-host responses after intestinal transplantation. Clones were read by immunoSEQ multiplex PCR, and TCRdb kept only the in-frame ones, dropping some. The data hold under 30,000 clones, with around 94% observed a single time. This specimen consisted of PBMCs, obtained more than 29 days after intestinal transplant. These receptors originate from a human patient who received an intestinal transplant, so some T cells may come from the graft donor.

The chain has TRBV18 and TRBJ2-3, with no clear D. This CDR3 region has 13 residues. V was clipped by 0 bases and J by 8 bases, with 9 bases between them. Germline CDR1 and CDR2: KGHSH and LQKENI. CDR3 region: CASSPPGAVTQYF. In DNA, the CDR3 is TGTGCCAGCTCACCACCGGGCGCTGTTACGCAGTATTTT.

The chain carries TRBV16 and TRBJ2-1; 9 bases are a match to TRBD1. The J segment lost 7 bases and the V segment lost 5 bases, leaving 3 bases of the junction unmatched. The CDR3 length is 13 residues. The germline CDR1 and CDR2 sequences are KGHSY and FQNENV. CDR3 DNA sequence: TGTGCCAGCAGCGGACAGGGGCTGAATGAGCAGTTCTTC. Protein product: CASSGQGLNEQFF.

This chain uses TRBV7-6 with TRBJ1-2, with a possible D match to TRBD1 (5 bases). Trimming cost V 1 base and J 6 bases, with 18 bases left between them. The CDR3 length is 16 residues. Germline values: CDR1 SGHVS, CDR2 FNYEAQ. CDR3 bases: TGTGCCAGCAGCTTAGAGCACGCAGGCAGGGCGAATGGCTACACCTTC. Translation: CASSLEHAGRANGYTF.

The chain joins TRBV5-5 to TRBJ2-3; D possibly corresponds to TRBD1 (7 bases). Germline V gene lookup returns CDR1 SGHKS and CDR2 YYEKEE (reference sequence). V was pared by 4 bases and J by 5 bases, with 17 bases between. There are 15 residues in the CDR3. CDR3 sequence: CASSAGTVGGDTQYF. The DNA of the CDR3 is TGTGCCAGCAGCGCGGGGACAGTGGGGGGAGATACGCAGTATTTT.

V is TRBV6-1 and J is TRBJ1-2; TRBD1 agrees at 8 bases. Trimming at V came to 3 bases and at J to 3 bases, leaving 6 bases not matched to a gene. The CDR3 is made up of 15 amino acids. CDR1 and CDR2 from the germline V gene are MNHNS and SASEGT. CDR3 sequence (DNA): TGTGCCAGCAGTGACCAGGGGGCGCATCACTATGGCTACACCTTC. It codes for CASSDQGAHHYGYTF.

This clone was observed a handful of times. This chain connects TRBV27 to TRBJ1-2, with 7 bases that match TRBD1. V was clipped by 5 bases and J by 5 bases; unmatched bases: 14. Germline values: CDR1 MNHEY, CDR2 SMNVEV (reference sequence). The length of the CDR3 is 16 residues. Written as DNA, the CDR3 is TGTGCCAGCAGTCCCCAAACAGGGGCTGGAGGGTATGGCTACACCTTC. As protein: CASSPQTGAGGYGYTF.

V is TRBV7-3 and J is TRBJ1-1; D not certain. V was pared by 5 bases and J by 3 bases, with 13 bases between. CDR3 length: 14 amino acids. Germline-derived CDR1 and CDR2 are SGHTA and FQGTGA. This CDR3 is CASSKRREDTEAFF. CDR3 DNA: TGTGCCAGCAGCAAAAGGAGGGAGGACACTGAAGCTTTCTTT.

This clone was observed once. V and J are TRBV27 and TRBJ2-7; D is unresolved. CDR3 length: 16 amino acids. V lost 0 bases and J 0 bases, leaving 12 bases between the germline ends. From germline, CDR1 is MNHEY and CDR2 SMNVEV (reference sequence). In DNA form, the CDR3 reads TGTGCCAGCAGTTTATCGGGCAGGTACAGCTCCTACGAGCAGTACTTC. Amino acid sequence: CASSLSGRYSSYEQYF.

Note on this clone: Germline and junction disagree at one end, which may indicate a read error. Other DNA variants within this sample encode the same CDR3. This chain links TRBV5-4 with TRBJ2-7, with 8 bases matching TRBD2. This CDR3 is built from 15 residues. Germline V lookup: CDR1 SGHNT, CDR2 YYREEE (reference sequence). The CDR3: CASSLELAADYEQYF. The CDR3 DNA reads as TGTGCCAGCAGTTTGGAACTAGCGGCGGACTACGAGCAGTACTTC.

The table lists this clone with a count of one. This rearrangement joins TRBV5-4 to TRBJ2-1; perhaps TRBD1 as D (5 bases). Trimming shortened V by 4 bases and J by 8 bases, and 19 bases separated the two germline ends. The germline CDR1 and CDR2 sequences are SGHNT and YYREEE (reference sequence). This CDR3 region has 15 residues. CDR3 in DNA: TGTGCCAGCAGCGACCTTGGGGCGCGGCTAGATGAGCAGTTCTTC. Its translation is CASSDLGARLDEQFF.

J is TRBJ2-1 and V is TRBV28; 11 nucleotides match TRBD2. After removal of 6 bases from V and 4 bases from J, the junction contained 11 bases not matched to a gene. Germline values: CDR1 MDHEN, CDR2 SYDVKM. The CDR3 extends over 17 amino acids. CDR3 sequence (DNA): TGTGCCAGCAGGGGGAGTAGCGGGAGGGCGGATTACAATGAGCAGTTCTTC. Protein: CASRGSSGRADYNEQFF.

The V call is TRBV9, the J call TRBJ1-3, with D perhaps matching TRBD1 (5 bases). V lost 0 bases and J 0 bases, leaving 13 bases between the germline ends. Germline CDR1 and CDR2: SGDLS and YYNGEE. The CDR3 runs 17 residues. In nucleotides, the CDR3 is TGTGCCAGCAGCGTAGGGCAGGGTCCCAGCTCTGGAAACACCATATATTTT. It codes for CASSVGQGPSSGNTIYF.

This clone was seen a few times. This chain uses TRBV27 with TRBJ1-1; 8 bases fit TRBD1. The CDR3 is 15 amino acids. The germline gives CDR1 MNHEY, CDR2 SMNVEV (reference sequence). V lost 5 bases to trimming and J lost 0 bases; unmatched junction nucleotides: 5. This CDR3 reads CASSPVGQVNTEAFF. DNA for the CDR3: TGTGCCAGCAGTCCGGTGGGACAGGTGAACACTGAAGCTTTCTTT.

J is TRBJ2-7 and V is TRBV27; possibly TRBD1 or TRBD2 for D (5 bases each). Trimming cost V 3 bases and J 3 bases, with 12 bases left between them. This CDR3 is 14 amino acids long. Germline CDR1 is MNHEY and CDR2 is SMNVEV (reference sequence). The CDR3 protein is CASSFRDGDYEQYF. The CDR3 DNA is TGTGCCAGCAGTTTTAGGGACGGTGACTACGAGCAGTACTTC.

The CDR3 DNA sequence: TGTGCCAGCAGTGTATCAGGGATGGGCACAGATACGCAGTATTTT. It encodes CASSVSGMGTDTQYF. V usage is TRBV2 and J usage is TRBJ2-3, with D possibly TRBD1 on 5 matching bases. Germline CDR1 and CDR2: SNHLY and FYNNEI. V lost 4 bases and J lost 1, with 12 bases in between. The CDR3 extends over 15 amino acids.

The J gene is TRBJ1-1, the V gene TRBV15; D is unclear. From germline, CDR1 is LNHNV and CDR2 YYDKDF (reference sequence). The CDR3 totals 14 residues. Trimming stripped 0 bases from V and 3 bases from J, with 8 bases between. CDR3 region: CATSRDWSHTEAFF. Here the CDR3 DNA reads TGTGCCACCAGCAGAGATTGGAGCCACACTGAAGCTTTCTTT.

The CDR3 reads CASSQDGEEQFF. The CDR3 DNA sequence: TGTGCCAGCAGCCAAGATGGGGAGGAGCAGTTCTTC. The chain uses TRBV14 and TRBJ2-1; the D gene is possibly TRBD2 (5 bases). Trimming took 0 bases from V and 10 from J, leaving 7 bases between them. The CDR3 contains 12 residues. The germline CDR1 and CDR2 sequences are SGHDN and FVKESK.

The rearrangement links TRBV6-1 to TRBJ1-2; D ambiguous. Germline-derived CDR1 and CDR2 are MNHNS and SASEGT. This CDR3 has 15 residues. The germline V and J ends were trimmed by 1 base and 1 base, with 10 bases remaining between them. The CDR3 reads CASSEVGRHNYGYTF. The DNA for the CDR3 is TGTGCCAGCAGTGAAGTTGGGCGGCATAACTATGGCTACACCTTC.

The V gene is TRBV6-1, the J gene TRBJ2-3; 9 nucleotides align to TRBD1. Germline assignment: CDR1 MNHNS and CDR2 SASEGT. This CDR3 has 11 residues. The V and J ends lost 6 bases and 12 bases, in that order; junction bases with no gene match: 4. CDR3 amino acids: CASRDRGFQYF. The CDR3 coding sequence is TGTGCCAGCAGGGACAGGGGATTTCAGTATTTT.

This chain joins TRBV27 and TRBJ1-5; D is unclear. The CDR3 has 13 amino acids. The V end lost 2 bases, the J end lost 5 bases, and 7 bases lay between the germline ends. CDR1 is MNHEY, CDR2 SMNVEV, per germline (reference sequence). The CDR3 region is CASSLGSYQPQHF. The CDR3 coding sequence is TGTGCCAGCAGTTTAGGGAGCTATCAGCCCCAGCATTTT.